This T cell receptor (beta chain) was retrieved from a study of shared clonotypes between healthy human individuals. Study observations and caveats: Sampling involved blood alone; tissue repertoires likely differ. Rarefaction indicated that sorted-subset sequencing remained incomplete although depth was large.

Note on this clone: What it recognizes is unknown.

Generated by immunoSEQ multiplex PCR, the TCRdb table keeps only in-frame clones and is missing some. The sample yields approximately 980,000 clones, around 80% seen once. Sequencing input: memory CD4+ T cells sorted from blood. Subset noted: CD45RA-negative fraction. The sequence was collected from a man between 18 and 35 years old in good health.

The CDR3 DNA sequence: TGTGCCAGCAGCTTAGTCGGGGGGTCCTACGAGCAGTACTTC. Its translation is CASSLVGGSYEQYF. The gene calls are TRBV11-2 and TRBJ2-7; 7 bases map to TRBD2. V was clipped by 1 base and J by 1 base; unmatched bases: 1. Germline lookup yields CDR1 SGHAT and CDR2 FQNNGV. The CDR3 contains 14 residues. The complete variable domain, with remaining parts taken from reference TRBV11-2 and TRBJ2-7, reads EAGVAQSPRYKIIEKRQSVAFWCNPISGHATLYWYQQILGQGPKLLIQFQNNGVVDDSQLPKDRFSAERLKGVDSTLKIQPAKLEDSAVYLCASSLVGGSYEQYFGPGTRLTVT.